One and the same sample provided the 25 T cell receptor beta chains below, sequenced in a study of cytomegalovirus exposure and HLA in healthy donors. The PCR had 60 Vbeta and 13 Jbeta primers. Generated by immunoSEQ multiplex PCR, the TCRdb table keeps only in-frame clones and is missing some. Of some 160,000 clones listed, 72% are singletons. Sequenced: PBMCs. These receptors were taken from a man aged 40-49 years in good health and CMV-seronegative.

Points on this clone: The junction does not match germline at one end; this may be a read error. The chain joins TRBV7-9 to TRBJ1-5; D unresolved. Germline CDR1 reads SEHNR; CDR2 reads FQNEAQ (reference sequence). The CDR3 consists of 17 residues. CDR3 DNA: TGTGCCAGCAGCTTTTCCCCTCGAGGGAAGGCTAATCAGCCCCAGAATTTT. This encodes CASSFSPRGKANQPQNF. The full variable domain, its missing parts supplied by reference TRBV7-9 and TRBJ1-5, is DTGVSQNPRHKITKRGQNVTFRCDPISEHNRLYWYRQTLGQGPEFLTYFQNEAQLEKSRLLSDRFSAERPKGSFSTLEIQRTEQGDSAMYLCASSFSPRGKANQPQNFGDGTRLSIL.

V is TRBV5-1 and J is TRBJ2-1; D possibly corresponds to TRBD2 (6 bases). CDR3 length equals 17 residues. Germline CDR1 and CDR2: SGHRS and YFSETQ. The V gene lost 1 base and the J gene lost 0 bases, with 14 bases spanning the gap. The CDR3 reads CASSLRPAGSSYNEQFF. For the CDR3, the DNA is TGCGCCAGCAGCTTGAGACCAGCGGGCAGCTCCTACAATGAGCAGTTCTTC.

V is TRBV2 and J is TRBJ2-7, with 7 bases lining up with TRBD1. J was trimmed by 3 bases and V by 1 base; bases with no gene match: 6. CDR1 and CDR2 from the germline V gene are SNHLY and FYNNEI. The CDR3 length is 15 residues. In DNA form, the CDR3 reads TGTGCCAGCAGTGAAGGGACAGGAGCGTTCTACGAGCAGTACTTC. It codes for CASSEGTGAFYEQYF.

The sample holds a few counts of this clone. The chain uses TRBV9 and TRBJ2-3, with 8 bases identical to TRBD2. V lost 2 bases to trimming and J lost 0 bases; unmatched junction nucleotides: 14. The germline gives CDR1 SGDLS, CDR2 YYNGEE. This CDR3 contains 19 residues. The DNA for the CDR3 is TGTGCCAGCAGCGTCCGTAGCGGGGTCACGTCCCCTAGCACAGATACGCAGTATTTT. Encoded protein: CASSVRSGVTSPSTDTQYF.

The chain carries TRBV7-2 and TRBJ2-7; 16 positions agree with TRBD2. Germline assignment: CDR1 SGHTA and CDR2 FQGNSA. The V and J ends lost 4 bases and 1 base, in that order; junction bases with no gene match: 4. This CDR3 comprises 17 residues. CDR3 sequence reads: CASSSGLAGGSSYEQYF. In nucleotides, the CDR3 is TGTGCCAGCAGCTCGGGACTAGCGGGAGGGTCGTCCTACGAGCAGTACTTC.

Only one count was recorded for this clone. The rearrangement uses TRBV11-2 and TRBJ2-7; TRBD2 matches at 7 bases. Germline lookup yields CDR1 SGHAT and CDR2 FQNNGV. With 2 bases clipped from V and 5 bases from J, the junction kept 3 bases outside the gene matches. This CDR3 region has 13 residues. The CDR3 DNA is TGTGCCAGCAGCTTATGGGGGGGAGACGAGCAGTACTTC. Its protein product is CASSLWGGDEQYF.

The rearrangement joins TRBV7-2 to TRBJ2-7; 12 bases match TRBD2. This CDR3 comprises 14 residues. With 6 bases clipped from V and 4 bases from J, the junction kept 4 bases outside the gene matches. Germline V gene lookup returns CDR1 SGHTA and CDR2 FQGNSA. CDR3: CASRASGRAYEQYF. As DNA, the CDR3 is TGTGCCAGCAGGGCTAGCGGGAGGGCTTACGAGCAGTACTTC.

The chain joins TRBV5-1 to TRBJ2-2; 15 positions match TRBD2. The CDR3 length is 19 residues. V lost 1 base to trimming and J lost 3 bases; unmatched junction nucleotides: 7. Germline loops: CDR1 SGHRS, CDR2 YFSETQ. CDR3 region: CASSLWGTSGRPDTGELFF. CDR3 nucleotides: TGCGCCAGCAGCTTGTGGGGGACTAGCGGGAGGCCCGACACCGGGGAGCTGTTTTTT.

This chain joins TRBV19 and TRBJ2-2; perhaps TRBD2 as D (5 bases). The germline V gene encodes CDR1 LNHDA and CDR2 SQIVND (reference sequence). The CDR3 runs to 14 residues. Trimming removed 10 bases from V and 0 bases from J, with 12 bases in between. CDR3 sequence (DNA): TGTGCCACCGAGCGGATCTCGAACACCGGGGAGCTGTTTTTT. Its translation: CATERISNTGELFF.

The chain has TRBV28 and TRBJ1-2; D is possibly TRBD1 (5 bases). This CDR3 spans 13 amino acids. Trimming shortened V by 1 base and J by 6 bases, and 9 bases separated the two germline ends. CDR1 is MDHEN, CDR2 SYDVKM, per germline. This CDR3 is CASSLSGVNGYTF. The CDR3 nucleotides are TGTGCCAGCAGTTTATCGGGGGTCAATGGCTACACCTTC.

Only a few counts were recorded for this clone. V usage is TRBV5-1 and J usage is TRBJ2-7; TRBD1 agrees at 8 bases. The CDR3 contains 14 residues. Germline loops: CDR1 SGHRS, CDR2 YFSETQ. After removal of 1 base from V and 3 bases from J, the junction contained 3 bases not matched to a gene. CDR3 residues: CASSLLGQVYEQYF. The CDR3 DNA is TGCGCCAGCAGCTTGTTGGGACAGGTCTACGAGCAGTACTTC.

The chain uses TRBV27 and TRBJ1-1, with 8 bases matching TRBD1. V lost 8 bases to trimming and J lost 6 bases; unmatched junction nucleotides: 8. CDR3 size: 13 residues. Per germline, CDR1 MNHEY and CDR2 SMNVEV (reference sequence). The CDR3 loop is CASGDRGFAEAFF. The DNA for the CDR3 is TGTGCCAGCGGAGACAGGGGCTTCGCTGAAGCTTTCTTT.

V usage is TRBV5-6 and J usage is TRBJ2-3; D unclear. From germline, CDR1 is SGHDT and CDR2 YYEEEE. V lost 2 bases to trimming and J lost 2 bases, with 6 bases between them. This CDR3 contains 13 residues. CDR3 in amino acids: CASSFSFTDTQYF. CDR3 coding DNA: TGTGCCAGCAGCTTCTCGTTCACAGATACGCAGTATTTT.

The chain has TRBV2 and TRBJ2-5; possibly TRBD1 for D (5 bases). Germline V gene sequence: CDR1 SNHLY, CDR2 FYNNEI. This CDR3 has 15 amino acids. Deletions cut 4 bases from V and 1 base from J, with 13 bases between. CDR3 protein: CASSVLQATQETQYF. In nucleotides, the CDR3 is TGTGCCAGCAGTGTCTTACAGGCGACCCAAGAGACCCAGTACTTC. Using reference TRBV2 and TRBJ2-5 for the parts outside the CDR3, the full variable domain is EPEVTQTPSHQVTQMGQEVILRCVPISNHLYFYWYRQILGQKVEFLVSFYNNEISEKSEIFDDQFSVERPDGSNFTLKIRSTKLEDSAMYFCASSVLQATQETQYFGPGTRLLVL.

This clone was picked up one time. The gene calls are TRBV5-1 and TRBJ1-2; 9 positions agree with TRBD1. V gave up 0 bases and J gave up 8 bases; unmatched junction bases: 8. CDR1 is SGHRS and CDR2 is YFSETQ in the germline V gene. This CDR3 spans 15 amino acids. The CDR3 nucleotides read TGCGCCAGCAGCTTGGTACAGGGGGCGTCGAAAGGCTACACCTTC. Amino acids: CASSLVQGASKGYTF.

This clone appeared a single time. V and J are TRBV12-5 and TRBJ2-6; 7 positions match TRBD1. This CDR3 is 18 amino acids long. V lost 3 bases and J lost 4; bases outside the gene matches: 12. Germline V gene lookup returns CDR1 LGHNT and CDR2 FRNRAP. The CDR3 DNA reads as TGTGCTAGTGGTTTAGGCACAGGGGTCTCGGGCGGGGCCAACGTCCTGACTTTC. Translating gives CASGLGTGVSGGANVLTF.

Comments on this clone: The same CDR3 is also encoded by other DNA sequences in this sample. DNA for the CDR3: TGTGCCAGCAGCAGCGGTTTCGAGCAGTACTTC. Translated: CASSSGFEQYF. The chain links TRBV27 to TRBJ2-7; maybe TRBD2 (5 bases). CDR3 length: 11 residues. Germline V gene sequence: CDR1 MNHEY, CDR2 SMNVEV (reference sequence). Trimming took off 6 bases at V and 6 bases at J, with 9 bases between the two ends.

A single count supports this clone. This sequence joins TRBV5-6 and TRBJ2-7; tentative D call: TRBD1 (6 bases). The V gene's germline CDR1 is SGHDT and CDR2 YYEEEE. V lost 4 bases and J lost 6, with 11 bases in between. This CDR3 spans 12 amino acids. This CDR3 reads CASSRLGGEQYF. CDR3 sequence (DNA): TGTGCCAGCAGCCGGTTAGGGGGCGAGCAGTACTTC.

The chain couples TRBV6-1 to TRBJ1-1; maybe TRBD1 (5 bases). Trimming took 2 bases from V and 3 from J, leaving 10 bases between them. Germline CDR1 and CDR2: MNHNS and SASEGT. This CDR3 comprises 14 residues. CDR3 sequence: CASSEYKGYTEAFF. The CDR3 DNA sequence: TGTGCCAGCAGTGAATATAAGGGGTACACTGAAGCTTTCTTT.

This chain uses TRBV5-6 with TRBJ2-2; TRBD2 aligns across 8 bases. CDR3 length: 14 amino acids. Germline V gene sequence: CDR1 SGHDT, CDR2 YYEEEE. The trim removed 4 bases at V and 6 bases at J, leaving 5 bases unmatched. CDR3 protein: CASSPTSVPGELFF. The CDR3 nucleotides are TGTGCCAGCAGCCCGACTAGCGTCCCCGGGGAGCTGTTTTTT.

This clone appeared a single time. The sample holds other DNA sequences that translate to the same CDR3. The chain links TRBV7-9 to TRBJ1-1; unclear D gene. Deletions cut 1 base from V and 0 bases from J, with 6 bases between. This CDR3 spans 14 amino acids. CDR1 SEHNR and CDR2 FQNEAQ come from the germline V gene (reference sequence). The CDR3 DNA follows: TGTGCCAGCAGCTTAGGTCAGTTGAACACTGAAGCTTTCTTT. Protein product: CASSLGQLNTEAFF.

In this sample, this clone turned up a few times. V and J are TRBV2 and TRBJ2-1; D gene ambiguous. Per germline, CDR1 SNHLY and CDR2 FYNNEI. This CDR3 has 13 amino acids. Trimming removed 6 bases from V and 3 bases from J, with 9 bases in between. The CDR3 DNA follows: TGTGCCAGCAGCGAAAGACTCTACAATGAGCAGTTCTTC. This codes for CASSERLYNEQFF.

The chain uses TRBV11-2 and TRBJ2-7, with D perhaps matching TRBD1 (6 bases). The CDR3 loop spans 16 amino acids. The germline V and J ends were trimmed by 1 base and 7 bases, with 20 bases remaining between them. CDR1 SGHAT and CDR2 FQNNGV come from the germline V gene. The CDR3 DNA reads TGTGCCAGCAGCTTAGGGGTTGCAGGGGCCGTAAGAGAGCAGTACTTC. As protein: CASSLGVAGAVREQYF.

This chain joins TRBV27 and TRBJ1-1; TRBD1 is a possible D gene (5 bases). Trimming took off 0 bases at V and 5 bases at J, with 13 bases between the two ends. Germline V gives CDR1 MNHEY, CDR2 SMNVEV (reference sequence). The CDR3 has 15 amino acids. The CDR3 DNA reads as TGTGCCAGCAGTTTATCCCAGGGTTTGGTGACTGAAGCTTTCTTT. Translating gives CASSLSQGLVTEAFF.

The chain couples TRBV9 to TRBJ1-2, with 7 positions matching TRBD1. V was clipped by 2 bases and J by 3 bases; unmatched bases: 7. Per the germline V gene, CDR1 is SGDLS and CDR2 is YYNGEE. CDR3 length: 15 residues. CDR3 region: CASSVPGTDHYGYTF. CDR3 DNA sequence: TGTGCCAGCAGCGTGCCCGGGACAGACCACTATGGCTACACCTTC. The full variable domain, rest sourced from reference TRBV9 and TRBJ1-2, is DSGVTQTPKHLITATGQRVTLRCSPRSGDLSVYWYQQSLDQGLQFLIQYYNGEERAKGNILERFSAQQFPDLHSELNLSSLELGDSALYFCASSVPGTDHYGYTFGSGTRLTVV.